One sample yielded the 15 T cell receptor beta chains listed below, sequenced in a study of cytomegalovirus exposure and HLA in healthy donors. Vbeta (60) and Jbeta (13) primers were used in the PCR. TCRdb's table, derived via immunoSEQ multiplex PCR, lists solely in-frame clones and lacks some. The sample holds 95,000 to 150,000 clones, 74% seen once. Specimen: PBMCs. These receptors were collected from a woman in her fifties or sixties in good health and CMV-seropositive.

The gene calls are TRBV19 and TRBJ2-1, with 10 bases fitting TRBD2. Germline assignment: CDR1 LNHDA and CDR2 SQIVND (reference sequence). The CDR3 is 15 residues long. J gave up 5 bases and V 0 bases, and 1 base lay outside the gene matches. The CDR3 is CASSIDLAGDNEQFF. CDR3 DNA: TGTGCCAGTAGTATAGATCTAGCGGGGGACAATGAGCAGTTCTTC.

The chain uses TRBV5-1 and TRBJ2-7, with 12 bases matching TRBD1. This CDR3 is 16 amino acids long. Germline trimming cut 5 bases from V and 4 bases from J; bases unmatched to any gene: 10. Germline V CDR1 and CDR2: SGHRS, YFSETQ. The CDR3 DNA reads TGCGCCAGCAGTCACGAGAGGGGACAGGGGGCTTACGAGCAGTACTTC. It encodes CASSHERGQGAYEQYF.

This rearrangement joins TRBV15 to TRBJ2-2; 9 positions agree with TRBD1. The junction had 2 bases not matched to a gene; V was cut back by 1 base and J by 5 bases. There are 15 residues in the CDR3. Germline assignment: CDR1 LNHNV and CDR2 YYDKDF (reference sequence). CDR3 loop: CATSRGQGETGELFF. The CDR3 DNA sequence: TGTGCCACCAGCAGAGGACAGGGGGAAACCGGGGAGCTGTTTTTT.

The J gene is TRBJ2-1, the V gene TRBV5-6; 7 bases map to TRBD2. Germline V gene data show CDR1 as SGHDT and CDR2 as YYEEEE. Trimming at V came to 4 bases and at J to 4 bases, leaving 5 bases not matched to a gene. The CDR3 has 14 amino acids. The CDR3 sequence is CASSIELAYNEQFF. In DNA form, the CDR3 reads TGTGCCAGCAGCATCGAACTAGCGTACAATGAGCAGTTCTTC.

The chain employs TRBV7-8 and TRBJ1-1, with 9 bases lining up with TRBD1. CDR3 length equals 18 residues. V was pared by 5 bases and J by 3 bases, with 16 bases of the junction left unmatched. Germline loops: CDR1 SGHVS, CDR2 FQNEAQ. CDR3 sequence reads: CASSLSPWTGAVDTEAFF. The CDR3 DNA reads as TGTGCCAGCAGCCTATCCCCGTGGACAGGGGCGGTGGACACTGAAGCTTTCTTT.

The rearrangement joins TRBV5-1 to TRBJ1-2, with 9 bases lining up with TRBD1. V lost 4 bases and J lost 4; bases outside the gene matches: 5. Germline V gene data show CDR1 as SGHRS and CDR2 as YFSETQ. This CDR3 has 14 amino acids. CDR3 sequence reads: CASSPGDRAYGYTF. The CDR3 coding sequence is TGCGCCAGCAGCCCAGGGGACAGGGCCTATGGCTACACCTTC.

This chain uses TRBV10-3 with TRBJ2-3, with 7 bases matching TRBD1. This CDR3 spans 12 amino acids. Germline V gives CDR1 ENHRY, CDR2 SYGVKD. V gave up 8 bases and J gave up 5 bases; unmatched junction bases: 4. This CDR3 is CAIEGAGDTQYF. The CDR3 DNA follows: TGTGCCATCGAGGGGGCAGGAGATACGCAGTATTTT.

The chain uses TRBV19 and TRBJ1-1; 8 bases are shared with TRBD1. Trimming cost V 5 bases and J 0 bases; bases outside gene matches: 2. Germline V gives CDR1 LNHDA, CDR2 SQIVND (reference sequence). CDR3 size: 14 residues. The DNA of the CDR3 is TGTGCCAGTAGTCCAGGGGGCCTGAACACTGAAGCTTTCTTT. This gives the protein CASSPGGLNTEAFF.

The CDR3 coding sequence is TGTGCCAGCATGATCTTCTTGAGCGGAAGCTCCTACAATGAGCAGTTCTTC. It encodes CASMIFLSGSSYNEQFF. The chain is built from TRBV27 and TRBJ2-1; the D gene is possibly TRBD2 (5 bases). The ends were cut back, 7 bases at V and 0 bases at J, with 19 bases in the middle. In germline, CDR1 is MNHEY, CDR2 SMNVEV (reference sequence). This CDR3 comprises 17 residues.

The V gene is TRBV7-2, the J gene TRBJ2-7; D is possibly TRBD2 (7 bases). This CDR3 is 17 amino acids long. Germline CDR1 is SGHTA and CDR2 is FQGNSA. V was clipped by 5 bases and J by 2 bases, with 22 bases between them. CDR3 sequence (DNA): TGTGCCAGCAGCCACTACCTGGGGGAGGGGGGGCCCTACGAGCAGTACTTC. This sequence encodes CASSHYLGEGGPYEQYF.

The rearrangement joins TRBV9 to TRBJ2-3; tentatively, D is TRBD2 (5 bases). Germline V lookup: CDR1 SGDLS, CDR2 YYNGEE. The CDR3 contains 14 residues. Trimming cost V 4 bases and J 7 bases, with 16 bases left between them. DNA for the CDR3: TGTGCCAGCAGCATACACCCCCAGACTAATACGCAGTATTTT. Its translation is CASSIHPQTNTQYF.

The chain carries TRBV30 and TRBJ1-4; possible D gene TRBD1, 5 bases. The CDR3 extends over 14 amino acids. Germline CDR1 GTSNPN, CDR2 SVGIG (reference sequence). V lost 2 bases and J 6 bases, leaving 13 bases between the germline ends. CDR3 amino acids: CAWSPGTSDEKLFF. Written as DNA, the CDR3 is TGTGCCTGGAGTCCCGGGACTTCGGATGAAAAACTGTTTTTT.

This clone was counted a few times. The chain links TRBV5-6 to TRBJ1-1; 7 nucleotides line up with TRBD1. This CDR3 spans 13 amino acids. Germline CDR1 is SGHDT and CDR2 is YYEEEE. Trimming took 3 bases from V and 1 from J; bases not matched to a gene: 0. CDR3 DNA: TGTGCCAGCAGCTGGGACAGGAACACTGAAGCTTTCTTT. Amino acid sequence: CASSWDRNTEAFF.

The CDR3 spells CASSPLGTGDYEQYF. CDR3 bases: TGTGCCAGCAGCCCTTTGGGGACAGGCGATTACGAGCAGTACTTC. The chain carries TRBV7-9 and TRBJ2-7; 8 nucleotides match TRBD1. The J segment lost 4 bases and the V segment lost 5 bases, leaving 10 bases of the junction unmatched. CDR1 SEHNR and CDR2 FQNEAQ come from the germline V gene (reference sequence). CDR3 length equals 15 residues.

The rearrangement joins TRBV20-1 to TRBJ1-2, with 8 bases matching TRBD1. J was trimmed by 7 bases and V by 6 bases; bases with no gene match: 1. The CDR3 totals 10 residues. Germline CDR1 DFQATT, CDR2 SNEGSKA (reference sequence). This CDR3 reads CSADRGGYTF. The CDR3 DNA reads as TGCAGTGCCGACAGGGGTGGCTACACCTTC.